These 23 T cell receptor beta chains were all obtained from the same sample, sequenced in a study of blood T cell repertoires in COVID-19. Assay: immunoSEQ multiplex PCR; the TCRdb copy retains only in-frame clones and omits some. The sample includes approximately 130,000 clones, around 89% of them seen just once. Specimen: peripheral blood. The source is a human donor in a cohort sampled during active COVID-19.

The CDR3 reads CASSGQGGEQYF. CDR3 DNA: TGTGCCAGCAGCGGACAGGGCGGGGAGCAGTACTTC. The V and J genes are TRBV7-2 and TRBJ2-7; the match to TRBD1 covers 8 bases. The J segment lost 7 bases and the V segment lost 5 bases, leaving 4 bases of the junction unmatched. This CDR3 is 12 amino acids long. CDR1 SGHTA and CDR2 FQGNSA come from the germline V gene.

CDR3 protein: CAIRATGLAGADTQYF. The CDR3 bases are TGTGCCATCAGGGCGACGGGACTAGCGGGAGCTGATACGCAGTATTTT. The genes are TRBV10-3 and TRBJ2-3; 14 bases map to TRBD2. Germline V lookup: CDR1 ENHRY, CDR2 SYGVKD. Unmatched junction bases numbered 8, after V lost 6 bases and J lost 6 bases. This CDR3 is built from 16 residues.

The CDR3 is CATSGITDTQYF. The CDR3 DNA is TGTGCCACCAGTGGTATCACAGATACGCAGTATTTT. The chain combines TRBV24-1 with TRBJ2-3; D gene uncertain. V dropped 5 bases and J dropped 2 bases, with 4 bases sitting between them. This CDR3 region has 12 residues. Germline V lookup: CDR1 KGHDR, CDR2 SFDVKD.

V gene TRBV5-1 combines with J gene TRBJ2-7, with D possibly matching TRBD1 (6 bases). Trimming cost V 0 bases and J 2 bases, with 15 bases left between them. Germline CDR1 is SGHRS and CDR2 is YFSETQ. The CDR3 totals 16 residues. CDR3 bases: TGCGCCAGCAGCTTGGGGCACGCCGGACAGACCTACGAGCAGTACTTC. Its protein is CASSLGHAGQTYEQYF.

J is TRBJ2-7 and V is TRBV3-1 (or the pseudogene TRBV3-2), with TRBD2 matching 10 bases. The germline CDR1 and CDR2 sequences are LGHDT and YNNKEL (reference sequence). V dropped 4 bases and J dropped 0; count of bases not matched to a gene: 9. The CDR3 has 17 residues. CDR3 sequence reads: CASSPTTSGMSSYEQYF. CDR3 nucleotide sequence: TGTGCCAGCAGCCCGACCACTAGCGGGATGAGCTCCTACGAGCAGTACTTC.

In nucleotides, the CDR3 is TGCGCCAGCAGCTTGGGGACAGGGGGTGGCAATGAGCAGTTCTTC. Its protein product is CASSLGTGGGNEQFF. The chain combines TRBV5-1 with TRBJ2-1, with 10 positions matching TRBD1. V lost 0 bases, J lost 6 bases, and 3 bases stayed unmatched. Germline V gives CDR1 SGHRS, CDR2 YFSETQ. The CDR3 loop spans 15 amino acids.

This chain uses TRBV5-8 with TRBJ2-4, with TRBD1 matching over 11 bases. Trimming at V came to 0 bases and at J to 0 bases, leaving 8 bases not matched to a gene. The CDR3 is 19 amino acids. CDR1 is SGHTS and CDR2 is YDEGEE in the germline V gene. The CDR3 coding sequence is TGTGCCAGCAGCTTGGCCCGGGACAGGGGGAACTTAGCCAAAAACATTCAGTACTTC. This gives the protein CASSLARDRGNLAKNIQYF.

This clone was observed a single time. The gene calls are TRBV5-1 and TRBJ2-3; 7 bases align to TRBD1. The CDR3 is 15 residues long. The trim removed 0 bases at V and 2 bases at J, leaving 3 bases unmatched. Germline V CDR1 and CDR2: SGHRS, YFSETQ. This chain's CDR3 is CASSLGQGYTDTQYF. CDR3 nucleotide sequence: TGCGCCAGCAGCTTGGGACAGGGATACACAGATACGCAGTATTTT. The entire variable domain, with the rest obtained from reference TRBV5-1 and TRBJ2-3, is as follows: KAGVTQTPRYLIKTRGQQVTLSCSPISGHRSVSWYQQTPGQGLQFLFEYFSETQRNKGNFPGRFSGRQFSNSRSEMNVSTLELGDSALYLCASSLGQGYTDTQYFGPGTRLTVL.

The V call is TRBV29-1, the J call TRBJ2-3; 10 bases align to TRBD2. This CDR3 has 14 residues. Germline V lookup: CDR1 SQVTM, CDR2 ANQGSEA. J lost 5 bases, V lost 4 bases, and 6 bases had no gene match. In DNA form, the CDR3 reads TGCAGCGTTGGAGCGGGAGGGTTTGGAGATACGCAGTATTTT. Translating it yields CSVGAGGFGDTQYF.

The chain is built from TRBV24-1 and TRBJ1-5; D is undetermined. V shed 7 bases and J shed 6 bases, with 12 bases lying between them. The CDR3 spans 13 residues. The germline gives CDR1 KGHDR, CDR2 SFDVKD. This CDR3 reads CATSEQPGQPQHF. The CDR3 coding sequence is TGTGCCACCAGCGAGCAGCCGGGTCAGCCCCAGCATTTT.

CDR3 loop: CASSLAGERQYF. The DNA of the CDR3 is TGTGCCAGCAGCTTGGCGGGGGAACGGCAGTACTTC. This chain links TRBV5-4 with TRBJ2-7; maybe TRBD2 (6 bases). The CDR3 sequence is 12 residues long. Germline V gives CDR1 SGHNT, CDR2 YYREEE (reference sequence). Trimming stripped 0 bases from V and 9 bases from J, with 10 bases between.

The V call is TRBV4-1, the J call TRBJ1-4; D not certain. V was clipped by 0 bases and J by 0 bases, with 11 bases between them. This CDR3 comprises 17 residues. The germline V gene has CDR1 MGHRA and CDR2 YSYEKL. The CDR3 loop reads CASSQENGVSTNEKLFF. CDR3 in DNA: TGCGCCAGCAGCCAAGAAAACGGGGTCTCAACTAATGAAAAACTGTTTTTT.

Worth noting for this clone: Other DNA sequences in the same sample also yield this CDR3. The genes are TRBV20-1 and TRBJ2-5; D call uncertain. The CDR3 covers 10 residues. Trimming took 3 bases from V and 5 from J, leaving 4 bases between them. Germline-derived CDR1 and CDR2 are DFQATT and SNEGSKA (reference sequence). CDR3 region: CSARRETQYF. CDR3 DNA sequence: TGCAGTGCTAGGCGGGAGACCCAGTACTTC.

This rearrangement joins TRBV10-3 to TRBJ1-1; TRBD1 might be the D (6 bases). CDR3 length equals 16 residues. The V end was cut by 1 base, the J end by 0 bases, with 12 bases between. From germline, CDR1 is ENHRY and CDR2 SYGVKD. CDR3 residues: CAISEYRTAMNTEAFF. The CDR3 coding sequence is TGTGCCATCAGTGAGTACAGGACAGCTATGAACACTGAAGCTTTCTTT.

V and J are TRBV6-1 and TRBJ2-1; weak D call: TRBD2 (6 bases). Germline V lookup: CDR1 MNHNS, CDR2 SASEGT. The V gene lost 3 bases and the J gene lost 4 bases, with 13 bases spanning the gap. The CDR3 loop spans 15 amino acids. CDR3 DNA sequence: TGTGCCAGCAGTGAGGTGGGGGGTGAATACAATGAGCAGTTCTTC. Residues: CASSEVGGEYNEQFF.

This chain connects TRBV4-1 to TRBJ1-5, with D perhaps matching TRBD1 (6 bases). The germline V gene encodes CDR1 MGHRA and CDR2 YSYEKL. CDR3 length: 14 amino acids. V lost 4 bases to trimming and J lost 7 bases, with 14 bases between them. CDR3 amino acids: CASSLQGVGQPQHF. CDR3 nucleotide sequence: TGCGCCAGCAGCCTACAGGGTGTCGGCCAGCCCCAGCATTTT.

V is TRBV9 and J is TRBJ2-5, with TRBD2 as a possible D gene (7 bases). The CDR3 is made up of 14 amino acids. Deletions cut 0 bases from V and 5 bases from J, with 11 bases between. Per the germline V gene, CDR1 is SGDLS and CDR2 is YYNGEE. CDR3 in DNA: TGTGCCAGCAGCGTAGAGGGGGGGCGGGAGACCCAGTACTTC. Protein: CASSVEGGRETQYF.

This clone was observed a single time. The V gene is TRBV28, the J gene TRBJ2-1; tentatively, D is TRBD1 (6 bases). The CDR3 covers 15 residues. The germline CDR1 and CDR2 sequences are MDHEN and SYDVKM. Trimming took 1 base from V and 8 from J, leaving 15 bases between them. The CDR3 spells CASSLLPGQQDEQFF. The CDR3 coding sequence is TGTGCCAGCAGTTTATTGCCGGGACAACAGGATGAGCAGTTCTTC.

This chain uses TRBV10-3 with TRBJ2-1, with a weak D call TRBD2 (5 bases). Germline loops: CDR1 ENHRY, CDR2 SYGVKD. Trimming pared 3 bases from V and 5 bases from J, leaving 14 bases between. The CDR3 has 15 residues. CDR3 protein: CAISDLVTGNNEQFF. The CDR3 DNA follows: TGTGCCATCAGTGATTTGGTGACGGGGAACAATGAGCAGTTCTTC.

CDR3 nucleotides: TGTGCCAGCTGGTTGTCGGGGAATGAAAAACTGTTTTTT. Its translation: CASWLSGNEKLFF. This chain uses TRBV12-3 or TRBV12-4 with TRBJ1-4; D not certain. Trimming shortened V by 8 bases and J by 5 bases, and 12 bases separated the two germline ends. The CDR3 has 13 residues.

V is TRBV3-1 (or the pseudogene TRBV3-2) and J is TRBJ1-2; 8 bases map to TRBD1. Trimming cost V 6 bases and J 5 bases; bases outside gene matches: 5. The germline gives CDR1 LGHDT, CDR2 YNNKEL (reference sequence). The CDR3 extends over 13 amino acids. The CDR3 spells CASSSRGPYGYTF. CDR3 nucleotide sequence: TGTGCCAGCAGTAGCAGGGGGCCGTATGGCTACACCTTC.

V gene TRBV6-6 combines with J gene TRBJ2-7, with D perhaps TRBD1 (5 bases). The CDR3 contains 12 residues. V lost 6 bases and J 1 base, leaving 7 bases between the germline ends. The germline V gene has CDR1 MNHNY and CDR2 SVGAGI (reference sequence). The CDR3 bases are TGTGCCAGCAGCCGACAGTCCTACGAGCAGTACTTC. Translating it yields CASSRQSYEQYF.

V usage is TRBV4-1 and J usage is TRBJ1-4, with 8 bases lining up with TRBD1. Germline CDR1 is MGHRA and CDR2 is YSYEKL. This CDR3 spans 15 amino acids. J was trimmed by 7 bases and V by 5 bases; bases with no gene match: 9. The CDR3 DNA reads TGCGCCAGCAGCGCCCCAGGGGGCTGGAGTGAAAAACTGTTTTTT. Translating it yields CASSAPGGWSEKLFF.